The next 22 T cell receptor beta chains were all read from a single sample in a study of cytomegalovirus exposure and HLA in healthy donors. Produced via immunoSEQ multiplex PCR; TCRdb's table is partial and in-frame only. The sample lists about 300,000 clones; roughly 90% were seen once. The sequencing input was PBMCs. The receptors come from a woman aged 18-29 years in good health and CMV-seronegative.

J is TRBJ2-5 and V is TRBV9; 13 bases fit TRBD2. V was clipped by 0 bases and J by 4 bases; unmatched bases: 3. The V gene's germline CDR1 is SGDLS and CDR2 YYNGEE. The length of the CDR3 is 16 residues. CDR3 nucleotide sequence: TGTGCCAGCAGCGTAGCGGGGACTAGCGGGGCAGAGACCCAGTACTTC. It translates to CASSVAGTSGAETQYF.

This clone was picked up a small number of times. Other DNA sequences in the same sample also yield this CDR3. V usage is TRBV6-5 and J usage is TRBJ1-5; D not resolved. The CDR3 covers 13 residues. With 2 bases removed from V and 2 bases from J, the gap between germline ends came to 4 bases. Per the germline V gene, CDR1 is MNHEY and CDR2 is SVGAGI. The CDR3 DNA reads TGTGCCAGCAGTTACGAGGGCAATCAGCCCCAGCATTTT. It is translated as CASSYEGNQPQHF.

The chain uses TRBV10-2 and TRBJ2-7, with 10 bases identical to TRBD1. Germline CDR1 is WSHSY and CDR2 is SAAADI. The CDR3 loop spans 14 amino acids. The V gene end was trimmed by 7 bases and the J gene end by 5 bases; junction bases not matched to a gene: 8. The CDR3, as DNA: TGCGCCAGCAATCCCGGGACAGGGGCAGACGAGCAGTACTTC. Translating gives CASNPGTGADEQYF.

V is TRBV6-5 and J is TRBJ2-7, with D maybe TRBD2 (6 bases). The V gene's germline CDR1 is MNHEY and CDR2 SVGAGI. CDR3 size: 15 residues. The V and J ends lost 0 bases and 1 base respectively, with 10 bases between them. DNA for the CDR3: TGTGCCAGCAGTTACTCTCGGGGAGGTTCCTACGAGCAGTACTTC. Translation: CASSYSRGGSYEQYF.

This rearrangement joins TRBV7-9 to TRBJ2-7, with TRBD1 matching 9 bases. Trimming cost V 5 bases and J 5 bases; bases outside gene matches: 7. Germline CDR1 reads SEHNR; CDR2 reads FQNEAQ (reference sequence). The CDR3 covers 14 residues. CDR3 residues: CASSERDRVDEQYF. Here the CDR3 DNA reads TGTGCCAGCAGCGAAAGGGACAGGGTAGACGAGCAGTACTTC.

The chain couples TRBV20-1 to TRBJ1-1; D is uncertain. V was pared by 3 bases and J by 8 bases, with 10 bases between. Germline values: CDR1 DFQATT, CDR2 SNEGSKA (reference sequence). The CDR3 consists of 11 residues. The CDR3 sequence is CSARGSGEAFF. The DNA for the CDR3 is TGCAGTGCTAGGGGGAGCGGCGAAGCTTTCTTT.

The genes are TRBV29-1 and TRBJ2-3; 7 positions match TRBD1. V shed 0 bases, J shed 0 bases, and the junction held 6 bases outside the gene matches. Germline lookup yields CDR1 SQVTM and CDR2 ANQGSEA. The CDR3 sequence is 16 residues long. The CDR3 DNA reads TGCAGCGTTGAAGAGGGACAGCATGCTAGCACAGATACGCAGTATTTT. Translating gives CSVEEGQHASTDTQYF.

V gene TRBV4-3 combines with J gene TRBJ2-1; 8 positions agree with TRBD2. This CDR3 spans 15 amino acids. V shed 1 base, J shed 6 bases, and the junction held 5 bases outside the gene matches. Germline CDR1 reads LGHNA; CDR2 reads YSLEER. This chain's CDR3 is CASSQGGTRANEQFF. CDR3 nucleotide sequence: TGCGCCAGCAGCCAAGGCGGGACTAGAGCCAATGAGCAGTTCTTC.

The chain carries TRBV7-6 and TRBJ2-1; 8 positions agree with TRBD2. The trim removed 4 bases at V and 8 bases at J, leaving 13 bases unmatched. Germline V gene sequence: CDR1 SGHVS, CDR2 FNYEAQ. This CDR3 region has 16 residues. CDR3 amino acids: CASSSPRREGQDEQFF. CDR3 DNA sequence: TGTGCCAGCAGCTCCCCCCGCCGGGAGGGCCAGGATGAGCAGTTCTTC. The entire variable domain, with the rest obtained from reference TRBV7-6 and TRBJ2-1, is as follows: GAGVSQSPRYKVTKRGQDVALRCDPISGHVSLYWYRQALGQGPEFLTYFNYEAQQDKSGLPNDRFSAERPEGSISTLTIQRTEQRDSAMYRCASSSPRREGQDEQFFGPGTRLTVL.

The gene calls are TRBV2 and TRBJ1-2; D gene uncertain. The CDR3 is 15 amino acids. The V and J ends lost 0 bases and 4 bases respectively, with 12 bases between them. Germline V lookup: CDR1 SNHLY, CDR2 FYNNEI. The CDR3 spells CASSEALAGIYGYTF. The CDR3 nucleotides read TGTGCCAGCAGTGAAGCGCTTGCGGGAATCTATGGCTACACCTTC.

A note on this clone: Mismatch with germline at one junction end may stem from a read error. Other DNA sequences in this sample translate to the same CDR3. The CDR3 spells CASRRTPYEQYF. The CDR3 DNA sequence: TGTGCCAGCCGGAGGACCCCTTACGAGCAATACTTC. J is TRBJ2-7 and V is TRBV27; TRBD2 is a possible D gene (5 bases). CDR1 and CDR2 (germline): MNHEY, SMNVEV (reference sequence). The CDR3 spans 12 residues.

V is TRBV11-2 and J is TRBJ1-2, with D possibly TRBD1 on 5 matching bases. V lost 0 bases to trimming and J lost 6 bases, with 20 bases between them. CDR1 and CDR2 from the germline V gene are SGHAT and FQNNGV. This CDR3 has 17 amino acids. This CDR3 reads CASSLDSPRAGRDGYTF. In DNA form, the CDR3 reads TGTGCCAGCAGCTTAGATTCCCCACGGGCAGGGCGAGATGGCTACACCTTC. The full variable domain, completed using reference TRBV11-2 and TRBJ1-2, is EAGVAQSPRYKIIEKRQSVAFWCNPISGHATLYWYQQILGQGPKLLIQFQNNGVVDDSQLPKDRFSAERLKGVDSTLKIQPAKLEDSAVYLCASSLDSPRAGRDGYTFGSGTRLTVV.

The chain is built from TRBV6-1 and TRBJ1-4, with a tentative D call TRBD1 (6 bases). Per germline, CDR1 MNHNS and CDR2 SASEGT. The CDR3 runs 14 residues. V shed 1 base and J shed 7 bases, with 10 bases lying between them. The CDR3 reads CASSEGTGSEKLFF. The CDR3 DNA sequence: TGTGCCAGCAGTGAAGGAACAGGGAGTGAAAAACTGTTTTTT.

The chain links TRBV28 to TRBJ2-1; weak D call: TRBD2 (6 bases). Germline V lookup: CDR1 MDHEN, CDR2 SYDVKM. Trimming stripped 6 bases from V and 3 bases from J, with 15 bases between. This CDR3 comprises 15 residues. The CDR3 DNA reads as TGTGCCAGCAGGGGGACTGGAGCGGACTACAATGAGCAGTTCTTC. It is translated as CASRGTGADYNEQFF.

V usage is TRBV5-4 and J usage is TRBJ1-2, with 11 bases fitting TRBD1. V was clipped by 4 bases and J by 4 bases; unmatched bases: 6. CDR3 length: 15 amino acids. The germline V gene has CDR1 SGHNT and CDR2 YYREEE (reference sequence). CDR3 sequence (DNA): TGTGCCAGCAGCCAGGACAGGGGGCGGGTCTATGGCTACACCTTC. This encodes CASSQDRGRVYGYTF.

This clone is a singleton in its sample. The rearrangement uses TRBV27 and TRBJ2-3, with 15 bases identical to TRBD2. V dropped 5 bases and J dropped 6; count of bases not matched to a gene: 12. CDR3 length: 18 amino acids. The germline gives CDR1 MNHEY, CDR2 SMNVEV (reference sequence). CDR3 amino acids: CASSHQGGTSGRRDTQYF. CDR3 nucleotides: TGTGCCAGCAGTCACCAGGGGGGGACTAGCGGGAGGAGGGATACGCAGTATTTT.

This sequence joins TRBV6-5 and TRBJ1-4; D ambiguous. CDR1 is MNHEY and CDR2 is SVGAGI in the germline V gene. This CDR3 contains 14 residues. V was clipped by 8 bases and J by 4 bases, with 14 bases between them. The CDR3 region is CASSTRLINEKLFF. The CDR3 DNA follows: TGTGCCAGCTCCACCAGACTCATTAATGAAAAACTGTTTTTT.

The V call is TRBV5-4, the J call TRBJ2-7; D perhaps matches TRBD2 (6 bases). The CDR3 is 16 residues long. Germline V gene sequence: CDR1 SGHNT, CDR2 YYREEE (reference sequence). V dropped 0 bases and J dropped 3 bases, with 16 bases sitting between them. In DNA, the CDR3 is TGTGCCAGCAGCTTGGGGGTGAGTCGGCGGGACTACGAGCAGTACTTC. Amino acids: CASSLGVSRRDYEQYF.

The V call is TRBV30, the J call TRBJ1-3; D might be TRBD1 (6 bases). The CDR3 loop spans 17 amino acids. V lost 0 bases, J lost 0 bases, and 15 bases lay in between. Germline loops: CDR1 GTSNPN, CDR2 SVGIG (reference sequence). The CDR3 bases are TGTGCCTGGAGTGTAGGGCGGTGGGGGCTCTCTGGAAACACCATATATTTT. Amino acids: CAWSVGRWGLSGNTIYF.

The chain carries TRBV2 and TRBJ2-6, with a tentative D call TRBD1 (6 bases). With 5 bases removed from V and 0 bases from J, the gap between germline ends came to 8 bases. Per germline, CDR1 SNHLY and CDR2 FYNNEI. There are 15 residues in the CDR3. The CDR3 sequence is CASSTGFSGANVLTF. CDR3 sequence (DNA): TGTGCCAGCAGTACAGGGTTCTCTGGGGCCAACGTCCTGACTTTC.

The chain links TRBV5-1 to TRBJ2-2, with D perhaps TRBD2 (6 bases). From germline, CDR1 is SGHRS and CDR2 YFSETQ. Trimming took off 2 bases at V and 0 bases at J, with 11 bases between the two ends. This CDR3 spans 16 amino acids. Written as DNA, the CDR3 is TGCGCCAGCAGCTTCGACGGGAGATCGAACACCGGGGAGCTGTTTTTT. It specifies CASSFDGRSNTGELFF.

This clone was recorded a few times. This chain joins TRBV4-1 and TRBJ1-3; D is uncertain. Germline V gene sequence: CDR1 MGHRA, CDR2 YSYEKL. Trimming cost V 1 base and J 3 bases, with 7 bases left between them. The CDR3 contains 14 residues. The CDR3, as DNA: TGCGCCAGCAGCCAAGTGAGCGGTGGAAACACCATATATTTT. As protein: CASSQVSGGNTIYF.